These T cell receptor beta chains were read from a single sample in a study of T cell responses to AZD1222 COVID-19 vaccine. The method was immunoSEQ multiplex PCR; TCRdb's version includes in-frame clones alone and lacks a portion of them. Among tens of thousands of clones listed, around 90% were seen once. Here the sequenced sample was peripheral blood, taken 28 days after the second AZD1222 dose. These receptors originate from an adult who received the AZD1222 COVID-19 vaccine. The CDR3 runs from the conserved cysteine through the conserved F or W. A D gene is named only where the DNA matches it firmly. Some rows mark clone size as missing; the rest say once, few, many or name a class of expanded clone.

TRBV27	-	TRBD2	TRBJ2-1	TGTGCCAGCAGTTTAACCGGACTAGCGGGCAGAAATGAGCAGTTCTTC	CASSLTGLAGRNEQFF
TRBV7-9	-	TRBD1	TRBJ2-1	TGTGCCAGCGGTTCTTACGGACAGGGGGCGGTGGGCAATGAGCAGTTCTTC	CASGSYGQGAVGNEQFF
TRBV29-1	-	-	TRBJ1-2	TGCAGCGTTCCCGGGGGTGCCGACTACACCTTC	CSVPGGADYTF
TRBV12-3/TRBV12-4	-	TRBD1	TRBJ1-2	TGTGCCACCAGGGGGGAAGGGTCTTCTGGCTACACCTTC	CATRGEGSSGYTF
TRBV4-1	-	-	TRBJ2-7	TGCGCCAGCAGCCAAGATCCATTAGCAGTCTCCTACGAGCAGTACTTC	CASSQDPLAVSYEQYF
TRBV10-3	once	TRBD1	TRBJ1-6	TGTGCCATCAGCCAGGGGGAATCCTATAATTCACCCCTCCACTTT	CAISQGESYNSPLHF
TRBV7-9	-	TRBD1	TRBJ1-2	TGTGCCAGCAGCTTAGGACAGGGTTATGGCTACACCTTC	CASSLGQGYGYTF
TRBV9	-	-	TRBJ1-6	TGTGCCAGCAGCTCATTCGGAATCAATTCACCCCTCCACTTT	CASSSFGINSPLHF
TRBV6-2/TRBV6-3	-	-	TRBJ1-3	-	CASSSSGTRNTIYF
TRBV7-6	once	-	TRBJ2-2	TGTGCCAGCAGCCCGGCAGGGAAATTCACCGGGGAGCTGTTTTTT	CASSPAGKFTGELFF
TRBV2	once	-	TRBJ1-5	TGTGCCAGCACATCTTCCGGGACACACAATCAGCCCCAGCATTTT	CASTSSGTHNQPQHF
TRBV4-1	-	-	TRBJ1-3	TGCGCCAGCAGCCAAGATCAAGAGGGTAGCGCTGGAAACACCATATATTTT	CASSQDQEGSAGNTIYF
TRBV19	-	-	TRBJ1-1	TGTGCCAGTAGTTTAACAGTTATGAACACTGAAGCTTTCTTT	CASSLTVMNTEAFF
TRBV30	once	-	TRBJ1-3	TGTGCCTGGAGTGGTGGCCATTCCTCTGGAAACACCATATATTTT	CAWSGGHSSGNTIYF
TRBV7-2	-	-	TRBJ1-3	TGTGCCAGCAGCTTCTTTTCTCAGGGTAGCTCTGGAAACACCATATATTTT	CASSFFSQGSSGNTIYF
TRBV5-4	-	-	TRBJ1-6	TGTGCCAGCAGCTTGGCCTGGGGGGCGCGCAATTCACCCCTCCACTTT	CASSLAWGARNSPLHF
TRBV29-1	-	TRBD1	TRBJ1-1	TGCAGCGTTGCCAACACCGGGACAGGGGAGGTCGGCACTGAAGCTTTCTTT	CSVANTGTGEVGTEAFF
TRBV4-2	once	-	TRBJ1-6	TGTGCCAGCAGCCAAGTGGACGGAAATTCACCCCTCCACTTT	CASSQVDGNSPLHF
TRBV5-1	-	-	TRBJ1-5	TGCGCCAGCAGCCCACAGAAGCATGAAAATAATAGCAATCAGCCCCAGCATTTT	CASSPQKHENNSNQPQHF
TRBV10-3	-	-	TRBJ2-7	TGTGCCATCAGCCTACGCGACAGAGACGAGCAGTACTTC	CAISLRDRDEQYF
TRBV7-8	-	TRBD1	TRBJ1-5	TGTGCCAGCAGCAGATCCGGGACAGGGTATAGCAATCAGCCCCAGCATTTT	CASSRSGTGYSNQPQHF
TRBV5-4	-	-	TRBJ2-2	TGTGCCAGCAGCTTGGATAGCGGCAACACCGGGGAGCTGTTTTTT	CASSLDSGNTGELFF
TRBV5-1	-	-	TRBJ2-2	TGCGCCAGCAGAGGTAACTTGAACACCGGGGAGCTGTTTTTT	CASRGNLNTGELFF
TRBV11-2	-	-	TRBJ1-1	TGTGCCAGCAGCTGGGGAGCGACAGGAGCTGAAGCTTTCTTT	CASSWGATGAEAFF
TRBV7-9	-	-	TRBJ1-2	TGTGCCAGCAGCTTAGCCGCCATAGGCGGCTACACCTTC	CASSLAAIGGYTF
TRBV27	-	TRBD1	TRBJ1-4	TGTGCCAGCAGTTTAACGAGGGGGACAGGGTTAGAAAAACTGTTTTTT	CASSLTRGTGLEKLFF
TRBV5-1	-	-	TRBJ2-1	TGCGCCAGCTCCCCACCGAGCGTCCTAGGGCAGTTCTTC	CASSPPSVLGQFF
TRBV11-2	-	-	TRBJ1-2	TGTGCCAGCAGCTTAGACGGGAAGGGCGGCTACACCTTC	CASSLDGKGGYTF
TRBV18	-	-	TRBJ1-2	TGTGCCAGCTCACCCCCCGAGAGGAACTATGGCTACACCTTC	CASSPPERNYGYTF
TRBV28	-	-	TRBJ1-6	TGTGCCAGCCGTGGGGGGGACTCCTATAATTCACCCCTCCACTTT	CASRGGDSYNSPLHF
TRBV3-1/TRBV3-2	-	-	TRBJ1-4	TGTGCCAGCAGCCCCGGGACCCTTGAAAAACTGTTTTTT	CASSPGTLEKLFF
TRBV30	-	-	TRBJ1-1	TGTGCCTGGAGAGCGGCAGGGAAAAACACTGAAGCTTTCTTT	CAWRAAGKNTEAFF
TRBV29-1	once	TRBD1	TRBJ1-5	TGCAGCGCGTTGACAGGGGGCCCGCGCAATCAGCCCCAGCATTTT	CSALTGGPRNQPQHF
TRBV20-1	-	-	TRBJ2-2	TGCAGTGCGGAGAGGGCCGGGGAGCTGTTTTTT	CSAERAGELFF
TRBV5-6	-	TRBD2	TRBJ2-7	TGTGCCAGCAGCCCGGGGGGTAGCGGGAGTTACGAGCAGTACTTC	CASSPGGSGSYEQYF